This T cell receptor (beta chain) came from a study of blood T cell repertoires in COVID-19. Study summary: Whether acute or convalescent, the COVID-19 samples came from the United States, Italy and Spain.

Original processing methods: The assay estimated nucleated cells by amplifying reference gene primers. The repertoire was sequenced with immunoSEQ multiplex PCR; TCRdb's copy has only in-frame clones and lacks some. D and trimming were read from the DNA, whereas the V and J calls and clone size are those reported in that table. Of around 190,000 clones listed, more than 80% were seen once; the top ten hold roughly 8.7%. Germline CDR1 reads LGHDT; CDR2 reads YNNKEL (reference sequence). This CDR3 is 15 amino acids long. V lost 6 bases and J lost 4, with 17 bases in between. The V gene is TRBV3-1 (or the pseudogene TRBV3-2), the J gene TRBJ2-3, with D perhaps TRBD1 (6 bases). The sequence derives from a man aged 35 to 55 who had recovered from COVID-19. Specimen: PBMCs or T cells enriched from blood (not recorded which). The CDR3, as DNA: TGTGCCAGCAGTAGATACAGGGATGGGGCAGATACGCAGTATTTT. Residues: CASSRYRDGADTQYF.